One and the same sample provided the 14 T cell receptor beta chains below, sequenced in a study of graft-versus-host responses after intestinal transplantation. Produced via immunoSEQ multiplex PCR; TCRdb's table is partial and in-frame only. In the table there are over 75,000 clones, about 88% of which are singletons. Their antigens remain unidentified. The source material was unstimulated CD4+ T cells sorted from spleen or lymph node cells, sampled before transplant. The origin of the receptors is a human donor who was the organ donor for an intestinal transplant.

The J gene is TRBJ1-2, the V gene TRBV11-2; D may be TRBD1 (5 bases). Trimming stripped 1 base from V and 4 bases from J, with 16 bases between. CDR1 SGHAT and CDR2 FQNNGV come from the germline V gene. The CDR3 has 16 amino acids. DNA of the CDR3: TGTGCCAGCAGCTTAGTTGGGGTTCCAGGGCTCTATGGCTACACCTTC. As protein: CASSLVGVPGLYGYTF.

The rearrangement joins TRBV4-2 to TRBJ2-5; D might be TRBD2 (6 bases). V was clipped by 1 base and J by 3 bases, with 12 bases between them. This CDR3 has 15 residues. The V gene's germline CDR1 is LGHNA and CDR2 YNFKEQ. CDR3 sequence reads: CASSQAQLAEETQYF. CDR3 sequence (DNA): TGTGCCAGCAGCCAAGCTCAACTAGCCGAAGAGACCCAGTACTTC.

The chain carries TRBV7-2 and TRBJ2-1, with 10 bases aligning to TRBD2. V lost 5 bases, J lost 6 bases, and 7 bases stayed unmatched. Looked up from germline, CDR1 is SGHTA and CDR2 is FQGNSA. The length of the CDR3 is 15 residues. The CDR3 DNA reads TGTGCCAGCAGCAAACTGGGACTAGCGCCCAATGAGCAGTTCTTC. It translates to CASSKLGLAPNEQFF.

The chain is built from TRBV10-2 and TRBJ1-1; no firm D call. Germline CDR1 reads WSHSY; CDR2 reads SAAADI. The CDR3 consists of 13 residues. V was clipped by 4 bases and J by 7 bases, with 13 bases between them. This CDR3 reads CASSVIGGREAFF. The CDR3, as DNA: TGCGCCAGCAGTGTTATAGGAGGACGTGAAGCTTTCTTT.

The chain combines TRBV9 with TRBJ1-3; TRBD1 agrees at 9 bases. J was trimmed by 2 bases and V by 3 bases; bases with no gene match: 3. The CDR3 spans 15 residues. Per the germline V gene, CDR1 is SGDLS and CDR2 is YYNGEE. CDR3 region: CASSAGTGPGNTIYF. CDR3 bases: TGTGCCAGCAGCGCCGGGACAGGGCCTGGAAACACCATATATTTT.

V and J are TRBV28 and TRBJ2-3, with a weak D call TRBD1 (5 bases). The ends were cut back, 2 bases at V and 0 bases at J, with 6 bases in the middle. Per germline, CDR1 MDHEN and CDR2 SYDVKM. This CDR3 contains 14 residues. The CDR3 DNA is TGTGCCAGCAGTTTACCAGGGAGCACAGATACGCAGTATTTT. The encoded protein is CASSLPGSTDTQYF.

The V call is TRBV10-3, the J call TRBJ2-1, with 8 bases fitting TRBD1. This CDR3 contains 14 residues. With V trimmed by 8 bases and J by 4 bases, 7 bases remained unmatched. CDR1 is ENHRY and CDR2 is SYGVKD in the germline V gene. This CDR3 is CAIGSQGAYNEQFF. As DNA, the CDR3 is TGTGCCATCGGTAGTCAGGGGGCGTACAATGAGCAGTTCTTC.

This clone was counted once. The chain's CDR3 is CAWSVRGAAGGYTF. Written as DNA, the CDR3 is TGTGCCTGGAGTGTACGGGGGGCGGCAGGGGGCTACACCTTC. The chain has TRBV30 and TRBJ1-2, with D tentatively TRBD1 (6 bases). Trimming cost V 0 bases and J 8 bases, with 16 bases left between them. Germline CDR1 and CDR2: GTSNPN and SVGIG (reference sequence). The CDR3 spans 14 residues.

V usage is TRBV29-1 and J usage is TRBJ2-1; D unresolved. There are 12 residues in the CDR3. Germline assignment: CDR1 SQVTM and CDR2 ANQGSEA. V lost 3 bases and J lost 6, with 9 bases in between. The CDR3 bases are TGCAGCGTTGATAGCTGGGTCAATGAGCAGTTCTTC. It encodes CSVDSWVNEQFF.

The CDR3 is CASSRPGRPYNEQFF. DNA of the CDR3: TGTGCCAGCAGTCGACCGGGGAGGCCCTACAATGAGCAGTTCTTC. The V call is TRBV6-5, the J call TRBJ2-1; D is perhaps TRBD2 (6 bases). V was cut by 5 bases and J by 2 bases, with 13 bases left in between. The CDR3 covers 15 residues. Germline V gene sequence: CDR1 MNHEY, CDR2 SVGAGI.

The chain joins TRBV7-3 to TRBJ1-1, with D unclear. The CDR3 consists of 16 residues. CDR1 is SGHTA and CDR2 is FQGTGA in the germline V gene. The V gene lost 2 bases and the J gene lost 1 base, with 14 bases spanning the gap. The DNA for the CDR3 is TGTGCCAGCAGCTTACGATCCCTCAGTCCGAACACTGAAGCTTTCTTT. It specifies CASSLRSLSPNTEAFF. Full variable domain (rest looked up from reference TRBV7-3 and TRBJ1-1): GAGVSQTPSNKVTEKGKYVELRCDPISGHTALYWYRQSLGQGPEFLIYFQGTGAADDSGLPNDRFFAVRPEGSVSTLKIQRTERGDSAVYLCASSLRSLSPNTEAFFGQGTRLTVV.

This clone was recorded a few times. The chain recombines TRBV6-1 with TRBJ2-7, with D hard to call. Deletions cut 8 bases from V and 3 bases from J, with 17 bases between. Germline CDR1 MNHNS, CDR2 SASEGT. CDR3 size: 14 residues. The CDR3 coding sequence is TGTGCCAGCCGGTTTGGTAGCCTCAGCTACGAGCAGTACTTC. Translating gives CASRFGSLSYEQYF.

The V call is TRBV11-2, the J call TRBJ2-2; tentative D call: TRBD2 (6 bases). From germline, CDR1 is SGHAT and CDR2 FQNNGV. Trimming took off 5 bases at V and 1 base at J, with 11 bases between the two ends. The CDR3 is 15 amino acids. The CDR3 DNA is TGTGCCAGCAGCGGAGGGTGGAGGAACACCGGGGAGCTGTTTTTT. Encoded protein: CASSGGWRNTGELFF.

The chain carries TRBV9 and TRBJ2-6, with 7 bases fitting TRBD1. V shed 3 bases and J 1 base; nucleotides not matched to a gene: 4. Germline values: CDR1 SGDLS, CDR2 YYNGEE. The CDR3 spans 16 residues. CDR3 loop: CASSENRGSGANVLTF. CDR3 sequence (DNA): TGTGCCAGCAGCGAAAACAGGGGATCTGGGGCCAACGTCCTGACTTTC.